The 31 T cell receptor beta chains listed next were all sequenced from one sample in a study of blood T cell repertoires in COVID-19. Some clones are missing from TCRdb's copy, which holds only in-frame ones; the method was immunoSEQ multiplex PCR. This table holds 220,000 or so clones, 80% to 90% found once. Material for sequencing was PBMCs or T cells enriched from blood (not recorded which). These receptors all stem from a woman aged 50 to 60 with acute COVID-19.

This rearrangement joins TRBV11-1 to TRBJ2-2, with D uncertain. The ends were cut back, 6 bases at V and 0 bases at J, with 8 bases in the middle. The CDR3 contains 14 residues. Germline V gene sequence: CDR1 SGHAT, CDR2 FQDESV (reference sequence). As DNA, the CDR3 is TGTGCCAGCAGTTTCTTAGCGAACACCGGGGAGCTGTTTTTT. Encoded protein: CASSFLANTGELFF.

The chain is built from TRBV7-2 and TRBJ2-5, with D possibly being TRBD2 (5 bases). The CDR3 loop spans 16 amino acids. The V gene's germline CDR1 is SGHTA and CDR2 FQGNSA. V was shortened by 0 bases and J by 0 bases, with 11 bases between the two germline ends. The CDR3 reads CASSLASSRYQETQYF. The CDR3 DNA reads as TGTGCCAGCAGCTTAGCGTCTAGCAGGTACCAAGAGACCCAGTACTTC.

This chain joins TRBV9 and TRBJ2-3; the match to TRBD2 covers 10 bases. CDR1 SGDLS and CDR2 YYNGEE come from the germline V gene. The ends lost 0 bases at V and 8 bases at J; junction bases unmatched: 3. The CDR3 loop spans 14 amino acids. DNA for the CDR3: TGTGCCAGCAGCGTAGCTAGCGGGAGTTTTACGCAGTATTTT. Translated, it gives CASSVASGSFTQYF. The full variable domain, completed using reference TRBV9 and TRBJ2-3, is DSGVTQTPKHLITATGQRVTLRCSPRSGDLSVYWYQQSLDQGLQFLIQYYNGEERAKGNILERFSAQQFPDLHSELNLSSLELGDSALYFCASSVASGSFTQYFGPGTRLTVL.

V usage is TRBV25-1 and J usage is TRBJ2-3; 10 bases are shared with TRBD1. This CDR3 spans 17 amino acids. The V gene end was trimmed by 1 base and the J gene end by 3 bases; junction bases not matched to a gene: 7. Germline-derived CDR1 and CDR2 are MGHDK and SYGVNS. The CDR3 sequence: CASSEFRQGAMTDTQYF. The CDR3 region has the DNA TGTGCCAGCAGTGAATTCCGACAGGGGGCGATGACAGATACGCAGTATTTT. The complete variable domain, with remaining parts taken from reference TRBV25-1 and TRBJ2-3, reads EADIYQTPRYLVIGTGKKITLECSQTMGHDKMYWYQQDPGMELHLIHYSYGVNSTEKGDLSSESTVSRIRTEHFPLTLESARPSHTSQYLCASSEFRQGAMTDTQYFGPGTRLTVL.

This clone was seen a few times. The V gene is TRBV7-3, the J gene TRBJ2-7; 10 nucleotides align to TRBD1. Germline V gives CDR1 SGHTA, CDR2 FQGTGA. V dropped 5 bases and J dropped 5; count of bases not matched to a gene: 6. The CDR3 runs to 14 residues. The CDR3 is CASSTRDRGHEQYF. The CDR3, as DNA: TGTGCCAGCAGCACCCGGGACAGGGGACACGAGCAGTACTTC.

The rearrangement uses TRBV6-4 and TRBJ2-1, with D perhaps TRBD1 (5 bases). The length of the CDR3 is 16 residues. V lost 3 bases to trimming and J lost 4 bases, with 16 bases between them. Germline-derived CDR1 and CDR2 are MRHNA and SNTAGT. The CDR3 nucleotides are TGTGCCAGCAGTGAATACAGCTCTAACAGGTACAATGAGCAGTTCTTC. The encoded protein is CASSEYSSNRYNEQFF.

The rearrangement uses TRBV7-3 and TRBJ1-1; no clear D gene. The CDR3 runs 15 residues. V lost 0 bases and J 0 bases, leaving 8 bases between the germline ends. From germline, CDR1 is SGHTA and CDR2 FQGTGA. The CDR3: CASSLTGSLNTEAFF. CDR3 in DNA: TGTGCCAGCAGCTTAACGGGCAGCTTGAACACTGAAGCTTTCTTT.

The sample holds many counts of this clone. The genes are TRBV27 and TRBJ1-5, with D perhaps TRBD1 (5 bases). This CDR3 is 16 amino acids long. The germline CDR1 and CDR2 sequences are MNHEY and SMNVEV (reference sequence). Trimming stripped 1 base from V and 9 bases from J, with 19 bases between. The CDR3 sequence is CASSLLSHRGRGPQHF. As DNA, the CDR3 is TGTGCCAGCAGTTTATTGTCTCATAGGGGTCGTGGGCCCCAGCATTTT.

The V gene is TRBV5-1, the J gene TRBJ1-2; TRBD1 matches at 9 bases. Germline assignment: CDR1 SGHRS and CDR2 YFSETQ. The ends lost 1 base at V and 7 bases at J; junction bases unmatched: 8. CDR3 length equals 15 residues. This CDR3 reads CASSLNTGGFLGYTF. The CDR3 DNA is TGCGCCAGCAGCTTGAATACAGGGGGCTTTCTTGGCTACACCTTC.

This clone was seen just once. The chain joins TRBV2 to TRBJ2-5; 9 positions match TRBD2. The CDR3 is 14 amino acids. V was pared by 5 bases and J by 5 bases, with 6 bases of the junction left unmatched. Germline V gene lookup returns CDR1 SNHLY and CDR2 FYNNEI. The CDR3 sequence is CASSQIAGEETQYF. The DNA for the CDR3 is TGTGCCAGCAGTCAGATAGCGGGAGAGGAGACCCAGTACTTC.

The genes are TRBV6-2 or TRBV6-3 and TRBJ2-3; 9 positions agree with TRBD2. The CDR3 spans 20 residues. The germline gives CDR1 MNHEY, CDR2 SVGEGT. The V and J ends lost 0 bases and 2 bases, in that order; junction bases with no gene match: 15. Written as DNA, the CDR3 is TGTGCCAGCAGTTACTCAGCTAGCGGGAACCAAAGGGAGTACACAGATACGCAGTATTTT. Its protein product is CASSYSASGNQREYTDTQYF.

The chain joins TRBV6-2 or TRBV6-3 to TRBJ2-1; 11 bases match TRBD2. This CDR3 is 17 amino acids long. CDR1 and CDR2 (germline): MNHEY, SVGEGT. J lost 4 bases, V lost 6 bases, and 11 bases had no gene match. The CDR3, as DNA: TGTGCCAGCAGCCGCCGTACTAGCGGGAGTACTTACAATGAGCAGTTCTTC. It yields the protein CASSRRTSGSTYNEQFF.

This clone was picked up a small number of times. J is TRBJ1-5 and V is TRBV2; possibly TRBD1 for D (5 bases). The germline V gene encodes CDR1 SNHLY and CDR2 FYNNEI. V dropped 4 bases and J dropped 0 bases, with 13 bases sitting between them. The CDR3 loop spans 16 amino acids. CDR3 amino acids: CASSVGQTYSNQPQHF. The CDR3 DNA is TGTGCCAGCAGTGTGGGGCAGACCTATAGCAATCAGCCCCAGCATTTT.

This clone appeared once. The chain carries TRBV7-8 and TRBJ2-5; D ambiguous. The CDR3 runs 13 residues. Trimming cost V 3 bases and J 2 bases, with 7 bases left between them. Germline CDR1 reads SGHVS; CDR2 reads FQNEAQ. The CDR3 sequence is CASSLRVQETQYF. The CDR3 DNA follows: TGTGCCAGCAGCTTGAGAGTGCAAGAGACCCAGTACTTC. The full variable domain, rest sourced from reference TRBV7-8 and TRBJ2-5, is GAGVSQSPRYKVAKRGQDVALRCDPISGHVSLFWYQQALGQGPEFLTYFQNEAQLDKSGLPSDRFFAERPEGSVSTLKIQRTQQEDSAVYLCASSLRVQETQYFGPGTRLLVL.

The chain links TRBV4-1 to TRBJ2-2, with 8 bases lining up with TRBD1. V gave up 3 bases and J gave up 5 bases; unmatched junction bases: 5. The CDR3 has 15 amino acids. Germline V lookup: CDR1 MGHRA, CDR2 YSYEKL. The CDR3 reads CASSQERQGTGELFF. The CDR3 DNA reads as TGCGCCAGCAGCCAGGAACGACAGGGGACCGGGGAGCTGTTTTTT.

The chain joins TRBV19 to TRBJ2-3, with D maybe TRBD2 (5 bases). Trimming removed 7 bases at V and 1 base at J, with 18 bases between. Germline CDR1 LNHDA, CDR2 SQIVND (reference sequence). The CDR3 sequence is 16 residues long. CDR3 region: CASTGRSGRGTDTQYF. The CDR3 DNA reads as TGTGCCAGTACGGGAAGGTCTGGGCGCGGCACAGATACGCAGTATTTT.

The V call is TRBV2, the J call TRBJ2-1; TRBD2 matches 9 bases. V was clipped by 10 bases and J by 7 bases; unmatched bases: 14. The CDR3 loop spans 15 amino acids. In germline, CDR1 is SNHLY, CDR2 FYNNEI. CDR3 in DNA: TGTGCCACCAGGGGGGGTGCGGGAGGGGAAAATGAGCAGTTCTTC. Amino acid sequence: CATRGGAGGENEQFF.

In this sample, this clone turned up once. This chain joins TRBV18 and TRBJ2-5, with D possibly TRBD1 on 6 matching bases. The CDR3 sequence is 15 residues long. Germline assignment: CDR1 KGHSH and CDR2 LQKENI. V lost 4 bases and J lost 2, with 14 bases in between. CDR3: CASSLSRGYQETQYF. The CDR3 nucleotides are TGTGCCAGCTCACTCTCCAGGGGTTATCAAGAGACCCAGTACTTC.

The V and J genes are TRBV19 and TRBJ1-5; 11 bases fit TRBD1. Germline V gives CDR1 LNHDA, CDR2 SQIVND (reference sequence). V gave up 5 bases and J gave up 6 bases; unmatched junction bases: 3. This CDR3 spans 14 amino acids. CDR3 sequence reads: CASSEGTGGQPQHF. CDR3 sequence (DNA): TGTGCCAGTAGTGAAGGGACAGGGGGTCAGCCCCAGCATTTT.

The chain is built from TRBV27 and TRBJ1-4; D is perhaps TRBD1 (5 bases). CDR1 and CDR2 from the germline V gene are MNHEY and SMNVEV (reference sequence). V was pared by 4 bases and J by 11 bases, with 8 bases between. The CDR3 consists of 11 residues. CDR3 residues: CASSYQGKLFF. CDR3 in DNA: TGTGCCAGCAGTTATCAGGGTAAACTGTTTTTT.

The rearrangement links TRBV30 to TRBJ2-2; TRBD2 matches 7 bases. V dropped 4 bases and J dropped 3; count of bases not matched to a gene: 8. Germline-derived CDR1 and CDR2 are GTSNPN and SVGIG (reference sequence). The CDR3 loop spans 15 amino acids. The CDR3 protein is CAWKELAAYTGELFF. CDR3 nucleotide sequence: TGTGCCTGGAAGGAGCTAGCGGCTTACACCGGGGAGCTGTTTTTT.

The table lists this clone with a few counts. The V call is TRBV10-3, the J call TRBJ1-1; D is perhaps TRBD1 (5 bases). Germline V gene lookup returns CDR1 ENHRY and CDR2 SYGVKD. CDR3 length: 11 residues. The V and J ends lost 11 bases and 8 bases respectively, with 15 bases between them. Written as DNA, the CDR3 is TGTGCCTCCAAGCGGGACTCCGAAGCTTTCTTT. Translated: CASKRDSEAFF.

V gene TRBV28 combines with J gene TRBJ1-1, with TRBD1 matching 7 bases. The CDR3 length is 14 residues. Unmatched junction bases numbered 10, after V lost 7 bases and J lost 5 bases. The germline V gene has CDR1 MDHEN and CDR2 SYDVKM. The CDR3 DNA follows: TGTGCCAGCACCGGAAGGGGGCATGGAACTGAAGCTTTCTTT. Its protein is CASTGRGHGTEAFF.

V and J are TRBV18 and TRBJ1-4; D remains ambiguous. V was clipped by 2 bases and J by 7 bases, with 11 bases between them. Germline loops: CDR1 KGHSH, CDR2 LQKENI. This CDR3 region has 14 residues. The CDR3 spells CASSPSGFGEKLFF. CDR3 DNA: TGTGCCAGCTCACCATCGGGGTTTGGTGAAAAACTGTTTTTT.

This chain's CDR3 is CASSIYAAPTYEQYF. The CDR3 DNA reads as TGTGCCAGTAGTATATACGCGGCACCTACCTACGAGCAGTACTTC. V usage is TRBV19 and J usage is TRBJ2-7, with D unclear. Trimming pared 2 bases from V and 2 bases from J, leaving 13 bases between. The CDR3 sequence is 15 residues long. Germline CDR1 reads LNHDA; CDR2 reads SQIVND (reference sequence).

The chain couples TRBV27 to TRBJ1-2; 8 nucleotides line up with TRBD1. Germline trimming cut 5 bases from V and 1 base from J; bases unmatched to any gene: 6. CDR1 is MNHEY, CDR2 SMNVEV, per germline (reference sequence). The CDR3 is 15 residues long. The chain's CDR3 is CASSPIRGLNYGYTF. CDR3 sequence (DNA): TGTGCCAGCAGTCCCATCAGGGGGCTTAACTATGGCTACACCTTC.

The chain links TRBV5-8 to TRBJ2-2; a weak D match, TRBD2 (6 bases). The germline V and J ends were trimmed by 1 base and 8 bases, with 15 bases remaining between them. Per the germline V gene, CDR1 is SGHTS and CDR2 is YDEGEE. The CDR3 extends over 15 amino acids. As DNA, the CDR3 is TGTGCCAGCAGCTTGTGGTCTAGCGCTAAAGGGGAGCTGTTTTTT. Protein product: CASSLWSSAKGELFF. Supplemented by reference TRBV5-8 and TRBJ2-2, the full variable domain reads EAGVTQSPTHLIKTRGQQATLRCSPISGHTSVYWYQQALGLGLQFLLWYDEGEERNRGNFPPRFSGRQFPNYSSELNVNALELEDSALYLCASSLWSSAKGELFFGEGSRLTVL.

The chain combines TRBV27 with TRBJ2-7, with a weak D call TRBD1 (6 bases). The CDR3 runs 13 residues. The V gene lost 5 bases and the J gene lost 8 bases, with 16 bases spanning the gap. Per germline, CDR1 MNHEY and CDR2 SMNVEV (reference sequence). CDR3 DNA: TGTGCCAGCAGTGCACAGGGATCGGGTAAGCAGTACTTC. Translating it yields CASSAQGSGKQYF.

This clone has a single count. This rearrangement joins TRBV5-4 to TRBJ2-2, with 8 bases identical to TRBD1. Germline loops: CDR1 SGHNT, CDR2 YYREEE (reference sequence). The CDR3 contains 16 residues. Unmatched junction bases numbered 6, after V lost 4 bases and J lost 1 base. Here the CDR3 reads CASSGGTGKNTGELFF. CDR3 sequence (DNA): TGTGCCAGCAGCGGGGGGACAGGAAAGAACACCGGGGAGCTGTTTTTT.

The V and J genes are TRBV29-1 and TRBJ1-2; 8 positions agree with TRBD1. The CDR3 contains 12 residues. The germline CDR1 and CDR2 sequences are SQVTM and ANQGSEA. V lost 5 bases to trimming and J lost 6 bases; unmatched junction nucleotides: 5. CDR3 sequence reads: CSVSLTGDGYTF. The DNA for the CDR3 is TGCAGCGTTTCATTGACAGGGGATGGCTACACCTTC.

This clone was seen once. The DNA for the CDR3 is TGTGCCAGCAGTTTGGGGGGGGTCTCCTACAATGAGCAGTTCTTC. Residues: CASSLGGVSYNEQFF. The rearrangement uses TRBV28 and TRBJ2-1; TRBD2 matches 7 bases. The CDR3 runs 15 residues. Germline assignment: CDR1 MDHEN and CDR2 SYDVKM. Trimming removed 3 bases from V and 0 bases from J; junction bases left unmatched: 2.